Below, 10 T cell receptor beta chains from the same sample are listed, as sequenced in a study of cytomegalovirus exposure and HLA in healthy donors (dated by TCRdb to the late 2010s). The library relied on the immunoSEQ multiplex PCR assay. The multiplex PCR relied on a mix of 60 forward primers for TCR Vbeta segments and 13 reverse primers for TCR Jbeta segments. The table was pulled from immuneACCESS by TCRdb, which kept in-frame rearrangements only. Such tables lose some clones; where checked, under half of the loss comes from unresolved V genes, and the rest has no known cause. The sample table records roughly 100,000 clones; 83% of these occur just once. The ten largest clones represent just over 2.5% of the sample. Specimen: PBMCs. The receptors derive from a man in his forties or fifties in good health and CMV-seronegative.

This rearrangement joins TRBV19 to TRBJ2-7; TRBD2 aligns across 12 bases. Germline CDR1 reads LNHDA; CDR2 reads SQIVND (reference sequence). J lost 2 bases, V lost 3 bases, and 5 bases had no gene match. This CDR3 contains 16 residues. This chain's CDR3 is CASSMRTSGGPYEQYF. The CDR3 DNA sequence: TGTGCCAGTAGTATGCGTACTAGCGGGGGGCCCTACGAGCAGTACTTC.

The rearrangement links TRBV2 to TRBJ2-1, with TRBD1 matching 8 bases. The junction had 6 bases not matched to a gene; V was cut back by 0 bases and J by 5 bases. The germline gives CDR1 SNHLY, CDR2 FYNNEI. The CDR3 is 16 residues long. The CDR3, as DNA: TGTGCCAGCAGTGAAGCGATCGGGGACAGGCACAATGAGCAGTTCTTC. Translating it yields CASSEAIGDRHNEQFF.

The chain carries TRBV11-2 and TRBJ2-2; the D gene is possibly TRBD1 (6 bases). V was cut by 8 bases and J by 5 bases, with 15 bases left in between. The CDR3 extends over 14 amino acids. Germline V gene data show CDR1 as SGHAT and CDR2 as FQNNGV. As DNA, the CDR3 is TGTGCCAGCTTGGGATGGGGGCGGACCGGGGAGCTGTTTTTT. This translates into CASLGWGRTGELFF.

Notes on this clone: Different DNA sequences within this sample yield the same CDR3. V and J are TRBV19 and TRBJ1-6, with a possible D match to TRBD1 (6 bases). V lost 5 bases and J 0 bases, leaving 17 bases between the germline ends. CDR1 is LNHDA, CDR2 SQIVND, per germline (reference sequence). This CDR3 comprises 18 residues. The CDR3 protein is CASSLGAGGYSYNSPLHF. The CDR3 DNA reads TGTGCCAGTAGTCTCGGGGCGGGGGGCTACTCCTATAATTCACCCCTCCACTTT.

The chain combines TRBV5-1 with TRBJ1-3; a possible D gene is TRBD1 (5 bases). This CDR3 region has 16 residues. V lost 0 bases and J lost 0, with 10 bases in between. Germline CDR1 and CDR2: SGHRS and YFSETQ. CDR3 in amino acids: CASSLVSQGSGNTIYF. The CDR3 region has the DNA TGCGCCAGCAGCTTGGTCTCTCAGGGCTCTGGAAACACCATATATTTT.

The CDR3 DNA is TGTGCCAGCAGTATCGGGAGTAGCATGAACACTGAAGCTTTCTTT. It specifies CASSIGSSMNTEAFF. The chain joins TRBV7-2 to TRBJ1-1; D unresolved. The CDR3 covers 15 residues. Germline CDR1 SGHTA, CDR2 FQGNSA. V lost 6 bases and J 0 bases, leaving 14 bases between the germline ends.

This chain joins TRBV9 and TRBJ1-2, with TRBD1 matching 7 bases. The CDR3 length is 13 residues. Germline assignment: CDR1 SGDLS and CDR2 YYNGEE. The V and J ends lost 4 bases and 3 bases, in that order; junction bases with no gene match: 3. The DNA for the CDR3 is TGTGCCAGCAGCACGGGACAGCACTATGGCTACACCTTC. Translated, it gives CASSTGQHYGYTF. The full variable domain, rest sourced from reference TRBV9 and TRBJ1-2, is DSGVTQTPKHLITATGQRVTLRCSPRSGDLSVYWYQQSLDQGLQFLIQYYNGEERAKGNILERFSAQQFPDLHSELNLSSLELGDSALYFCASSTGQHYGYTFGSGTRLTVV.

The chain couples TRBV9 to TRBJ2-2; maybe TRBD1 (5 bases). Looked up from germline, CDR1 is SGDLS and CDR2 is YYNGEE. V lost 2 bases and J lost 2, with 10 bases in between. The CDR3 extends over 15 amino acids. The CDR3 DNA follows: TGTGCCAGCAGCGTGACGGACACAAACACCGGGGAGCTGTTTTTT. It translates to CASSVTDTNTGELFF.

This clone was seen only a few times. The chain uses TRBV25-1 and TRBJ2-1, with 10 positions matching TRBD2. The CDR3 is 16 residues long. V shed 4 bases and J 4 bases; nucleotides not matched to a gene: 7. Germline values: CDR1 MGHDK, CDR2 SYGVNS. The CDR3 protein is CASSVASGGVYNEQFF. CDR3 bases: TGTGCCAGCAGTGTGGCTAGCGGGGGAGTATACAATGAGCAGTTCTTC.

The chain carries TRBV7-3 and TRBJ2-3, with D perhaps matching TRBD2 (6 bases). The CDR3 spans 14 residues. The germline gives CDR1 SGHTA, CDR2 FQGTGA. V lost 4 bases, J lost 2 bases, and 10 bases lay in between. The DNA of the CDR3 is TGTGCCAGCAGCTCGGGACTTTCCACAGATACGCAGTATTTT. It is translated as CASSSGLSTDTQYF.